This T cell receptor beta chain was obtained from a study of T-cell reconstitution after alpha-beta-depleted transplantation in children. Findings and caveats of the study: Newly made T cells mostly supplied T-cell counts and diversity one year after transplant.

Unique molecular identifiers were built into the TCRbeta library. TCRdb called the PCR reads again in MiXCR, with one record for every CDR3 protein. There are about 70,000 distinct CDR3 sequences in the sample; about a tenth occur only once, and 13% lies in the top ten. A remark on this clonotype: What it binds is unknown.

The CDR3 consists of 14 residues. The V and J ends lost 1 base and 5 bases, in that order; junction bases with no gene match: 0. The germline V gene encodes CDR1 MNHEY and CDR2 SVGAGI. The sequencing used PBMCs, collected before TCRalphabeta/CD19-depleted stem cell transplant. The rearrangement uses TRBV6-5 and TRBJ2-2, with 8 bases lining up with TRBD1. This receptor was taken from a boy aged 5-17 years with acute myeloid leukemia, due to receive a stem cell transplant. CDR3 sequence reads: CASSYWTGTGELFF. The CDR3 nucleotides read TGTGCCAGCAGTTACTGGACAGGGACCGGGGAGCTGTTTTTT.